The rows below give T cell receptor beta chains drawn from one sample of a study of blood T cells in healthy people across ages. One entry per CDR3 protein, called by TCRdb with MiXCR from the 5' RACE reads. Among fewer than 2 million distinct CDR3 sequences listed, approximately 39% were seen once. Sequences were obtained from blood. These receptors all stem from a human donor in good health. Both conserved end residues are trimmed from each CDR3. Fields, in order: V gene, CDR3 protein.

v_call: TRBV20-1
cdr3_aa: SARVSGDATNEKLF

v_call: TRBV20-1
cdr3_aa: SARRSSLEEQY

v_call: TRBV7-2
cdr3_aa: ASSLALGRTEAF

v_call: TRBV7-9
cdr3_aa: ASSLANEPQH

v_call: TRBV3-1
cdr3_aa: ASSHFGGSYGYT

v_call: TRBV12-3/TRBV12-4
cdr3_aa: ASSARQGAGNQPQH

v_call: TRBV7-2
cdr3_aa: ASSPTGSTNEKLF

v_call: TRBV20-1
cdr3_aa: SAREGAGGQETQY

v_call: TRBV12-3/TRBV12-4
cdr3_aa: ASSPGTGGPGYGYT

v_call: TRBV6-5
cdr3_aa: ASSYVGGTPNEQF

v_call: TRBV20-1
cdr3_aa: SASRVSNNEQF

v_call: TRBV10-3
cdr3_aa: AISDKDRIHYGYT

v_call: TRBV5-1
cdr3_aa: ASSLTSTWDRGTGELF

v_call: TRBV7-9
cdr3_aa: ASSPPNPGEKLF

v_call: TRBV7-9
cdr3_aa: ATGLAGVYNEQF

v_call: TRBV4-3
cdr3_aa: ASSQEGGASNEQF

v_call: TRBV7-9
cdr3_aa: ASSYQTGQGETQY

v_call: TRBV12-3/TRBV12-4
cdr3_aa: ASSFGSGGDTGELF

v_call: TRBV12-3/TRBV12-4
cdr3_aa: ASSDQRSTDTQY

v_call: TRBV29-1
cdr3_aa: SVEGLGSDTQY

v_call: TRBV20-1
cdr3_aa: SARDQEGWETDTQY

v_call: TRBV13
cdr3_aa: ASSSFGLTGGNSPLH

v_call: TRBV20-1
cdr3_aa: SAPGQGGETQY

v_call: TRBV29-1
cdr3_aa: SVGHTGEGEQF

v_call: TRBV25-1
cdr3_aa: ASSELGSGGEETQY

v_call: TRBV7-8
cdr3_aa: ASLNNLRGTKFYEQY

v_call: TRBV7-9
cdr3_aa: ASNLDTYGYT

v_call: TRBV4-3
cdr3_aa: ASSRTILGGNIQY

v_call: TRBV5-1
cdr3_aa: ASSWQGASMNTEAF

v_call: TRBV29-1
cdr3_aa: SVHIGGDTQY

v_call: TRBV6-1
cdr3_aa: ASSERYLNQPQH

v_call: TRBV28
cdr3_aa: ASSLTEPSRETQY

v_call: TRBV11-2
cdr3_aa: ASSLGNRVGQF

v_call: TRBV4-2
cdr3_aa: ASSRRSQGGDTEAF

v_call: TRBV12-3/TRBV12-4
cdr3_aa: ASTTRTGRDEKLF

v_call: TRBV29-1
cdr3_aa: SVEGGGYEQY

v_call: TRBV14
cdr3_aa: ASSQVFYEQY

v_call: TRBV28
cdr3_aa: ASSLSGGAWETQY

v_call: TRBV4-3
cdr3_aa: ASSQDHPDTYEQY

v_call: TRBV7-6
cdr3_aa: ASSLGQSYNEQY

v_call: TRBV20-1
cdr3_aa: SARSEGGESTEAF

v_call: TRBV29-1
cdr3_aa: SVLEPGGHGYT

v_call: TRBV29-1
cdr3_aa: SAKRGSSYEQY

v_call: TRBV9
cdr3_aa: ASSPYGQGRPANYGYT

v_call: TRBV6-2/TRBV6-3
cdr3_aa: ASSIDRGLQDTQY

v_call: TRBV2
cdr3_aa: ASRVEVSEKLF

v_call: TRBV7-2
cdr3_aa: ASSGASGVPYELY

v_call: TRBV7-3
cdr3_aa: ASSLTGDRAYEQY

v_call: TRBV2
cdr3_aa: ATTGGRGEKLF